The entry below gives a single TCR beta chain sequence along with its context. In the study's own analysis: Reference gene primers were amplified, and this amplification served to estimate nucleated cell counts. The repertoire was sequenced with immunoSEQ multiplex PCR; TCRdb's copy has only in-frame clones and lacks some. V, J and clone size are taken as reported in that table, and D and trimming were inferred from the DNA itself. Here the sample spans approximately 160,000 clones, about 81% being singletons. These data are taken from a study of blood T cell repertoires in COVID-19. Whole-study context: COVID-19 samples, acute and convalescent, were from the United States, Italy and Spain. PBMCs, B-cell-depleted T cells, or T cells were the source of the cDNA or gDNA that made up the material.

The CDR3 totals 16 residues. Germline V lookup: CDR1 SGHRS, CDR2 YFSETQ. The germline V and J ends were trimmed by 6 bases and 0 bases, with 18 bases remaining between them. The sequencing sample was made of peripheral blood. V is TRBV5-1 and J is TRBJ1-1, with D hard to call. The sequence was obtained from a human donor in a cohort sampled during active COVID-19. The CDR3 region is CASTVSLRALNTEAFF. CDR3 DNA: TGCGCCAGCACCGTGTCGCTCCGAGCCTTGAACACTGAAGCTTTCTTT.